The 22 T cell receptor beta chains below all came from one sample that was sequenced in a study of T-cell reconstitution after alpha-beta-depleted transplantation in children. Unique molecular identifiers tagged the TCRbeta library. TCRdb re-analysed the PCR reads in MiXCR, keeping a single row per CDR3 protein. The sample includes more than 400,000 distinct CDR3 sequences, about an eighth of them seen just once. This specimen was PBMCs, mostly from graft donor cells, taken 180 days after TCRalphabeta/CD19-depleted stem cell transplant. All receptors come from a female patient aged 2 to 10 who had a stem cell transplant for aplastic anemia, so the T cells may come from the graft donor.

This clonotype came up many times. The chain is built from TRBV7-8 and TRBJ2-5; 7 bases agree with TRBD1. The CDR3 extends over 14 amino acids. CDR1 SGHVS and CDR2 FQNEAQ come from the germline V gene. J was trimmed by 6 bases and V by 5 bases; bases with no gene match: 9. CDR3 loop: CASSPNDRAQTQYF. The CDR3 DNA is TGTGCCAGCAGCCCCAACGACAGGGCGCAGACCCAGTACTTC.

The chain employs TRBV18 and TRBJ2-3, with TRBD1 matching over 8 bases. Unmatched junction bases numbered 5, after V lost 1 base and J lost 2 bases. The CDR3 covers 16 residues. CDR1 and CDR2 from the germline V gene are KGHSH and LQKENI. The CDR3 coding sequence is TGTGCCAGCTCACCACAGAGACAGGGGTTCACAGATACGCAGTATTTT. Protein sequence: CASSPQRQGFTDTQYF.

The sample holds a few counts of this clonotype. In nucleotides, the CDR3 is TGTGCCAGCAGTTACCCCGGGACAGGGAAGGAAAAACTGTTTTTT. Translation: CASSYPGTGKEKLFF. The chain has TRBV28 and TRBJ1-4; 9 positions match TRBD1. The germline CDR1 and CDR2 sequences are MDHEN and SYDVKM. The CDR3 is 15 amino acids. Unmatched junction bases numbered 8, after V lost 4 bases and J lost 8 bases.

The rearrangement links TRBV4-3 to TRBJ2-2, with D unresolved. Germline V CDR1 and CDR2: LGHNA, YSLEER. There are 13 residues in the CDR3. Between the trimmed V and J ends, which lost 0 bases and 11 bases, there was a span of 10 bases. The CDR3: CASSQEGREELFF. Here the CDR3 DNA reads TGCGCCAGCAGCCAAGAGGGTAGAGAAGAGCTGTTTTTT.

The chain links TRBV20-1 to TRBJ1-5; 7 positions agree with TRBD1. Per germline, CDR1 DFQATT and CDR2 SNEGSKA (reference sequence). V was pared by 3 bases and J by 0 bases, with 5 bases of the junction left unmatched. The CDR3 loop spans 15 amino acids. The CDR3 nucleotides are TGCAGTGCTAGGCCGACAGGGAATAGCAATCAGCCCCAGCATTTT. It specifies CSARPTGNSNQPQHF.

J is TRBJ1-6 and V is TRBV7-9, with 11 bases aligning to TRBD1. Germline V CDR1 and CDR2: SEHNR, FQNEAQ (reference sequence). J was trimmed by 11 bases and V by 4 bases; bases with no gene match: 4. CDR3 length: 14 amino acids. CDR3 amino acids: CASSWGQGGPPLHF. The CDR3 region has the DNA TGTGCCAGCAGCTGGGGACAGGGGGGGCCACCCCTCCACTTT.

The sample holds many counts of this clonotype. The chain joins TRBV9 to TRBJ2-3, with 7 bases identical to TRBD1. Germline V gene sequence: CDR1 SGDLS, CDR2 YYNGEE. The CDR3 runs 16 residues. The ends lost 0 bases at V and 6 bases at J; junction bases unmatched: 10. In nucleotides, the CDR3 is TGTGCCAGCAGCGTAGGGGTAAACAGGGGTGGTGATACGCAGTATTTT. It encodes CASSVGVNRGGDTQYF.

This clonotype was seen more than once but under ten times. This chain uses TRBV6-2 or TRBV6-3 with TRBJ1-5, with no clear D. The V gene's germline CDR1 is MNHEY and CDR2 SVGEGT. This CDR3 is 15 amino acids long. The V gene lost 6 bases and the J gene lost 0 bases, with 12 bases spanning the gap. The CDR3 nucleotides are TGTGCCAGCAGACCTAGGACTAATAGCAATCAGCCCCAGCATTTT. Translating gives CASRPRTNSNQPQHF.

A few counts support this clonotype. The genes are TRBV28 and TRBJ2-1; TRBD2 matches 7 bases. This CDR3 is built from 15 residues. CDR1 and CDR2 from the germline V gene are MDHEN and SYDVKM. V lost 3 bases, J lost 7 bases, and 9 bases stayed unmatched. Here the CDR3 reads CASSLWGRDGNEQFF. The CDR3, as DNA: TGTGCCAGCAGTTTGTGGGGGAGGGATGGGAATGAGCAGTTCTTC.

The chain carries TRBV30 and TRBJ2-1, with D possibly matching TRBD1 (6 bases). V was pared by 2 bases and J by 6 bases, with 11 bases between. Germline assignment: CDR1 GTSNPN and CDR2 SVGIG (reference sequence). The CDR3 length is 13 residues. The CDR3 region is CAWSWGPPNEQFF. CDR3 DNA sequence: TGTGCCTGGAGTTGGGGGCCTCCCAATGAGCAGTTCTTC.

Many counts were recorded for this clonotype. The junction does not match germline at one end; this may be a read error. The rearrangement uses TRBV5-1 and TRBJ2-7, with 8 bases fitting TRBD1. The length of the CDR3 is 14 residues. Germline V lookup: CDR1 SGHRS, CDR2 YFSETQ. The CDR3 sequence: CASSPGTGGYEQYF. Written as DNA, the CDR3 is TGTGCCAGCAGTCCGGGGACAGGTGGGTACGAGCAGTACTTC. Full variable domain (rest looked up from reference TRBV5-1 and TRBJ2-7): KAGVTQTPRYLIKTRGQQVTLSCSPISGHRSVSWYQQTPGQGLQFLFEYFSETQRNKGNFPGRFSGRQFSNSRSEMNVSTLELGDSALYLCASSPGTGGYEQYFGPGTRLTVT.

This clonotype has a handful of counts. The chain employs TRBV13 and TRBJ2-7, with TRBD1 matching over 7 bases. The CDR3 is 15 residues long. V gave up 3 bases and J gave up 2 bases; unmatched junction bases: 7. The germline V gene encodes CDR1 PRHDT and CDR2 FYEKMQ (reference sequence). CDR3: CASSLRGGYAYEQYF. The CDR3 bases are TGTGCCAGCAGCTTGCGAGGGGGCTATGCCTACGAGCAGTACTTC.

V usage is TRBV18 and J usage is TRBJ1-5; 8 nucleotides line up with TRBD1. The V gene's germline CDR1 is KGHSH and CDR2 LQKENI. V was clipped by 3 bases and J by 7 bases; unmatched bases: 8. This CDR3 contains 15 residues. This CDR3 reads CASSPDRARKQPQHF. The CDR3 nucleotides are TGTGCCAGCTCACCGGACAGGGCTAGAAAACAGCCCCAGCATTTT. Variable domain in full (rest from reference TRBV18 and TRBJ1-5): NAGVMQNPRHLVRRRGQEARLRCSPMKGHSHVYWYRQLPEEGLKFMVYLQKENIIDESGMPKERFSAEFPKEGPSILRIQQVVRGDSAAYFCASSPDRARKQPQHFGDGTRLSIL.

The chain employs TRBV19 and TRBJ2-6; D is unclear. The CDR3 is 17 amino acids. V shed 3 bases and J shed 0 bases, with 12 bases lying between them. In germline, CDR1 is LNHDA, CDR2 SQIVND (reference sequence). This chain's CDR3 is CASSIGLVYSGANVLTF. The CDR3 DNA follows: TGTGCCAGTAGTATCGGCCTAGTCTACTCTGGGGCCAACGTCCTGACTTTC.

The chain joins TRBV7-8 to TRBJ1-4; D gene ambiguous. Germline CDR1 SGHVS, CDR2 FQNEAQ. CDR3 length: 15 amino acids. V lost 5 bases, J lost 4 bases, and 14 bases lay in between. For the CDR3, the DNA is TGTGCCAGCAGCCTCCTGACCGGTCATAATGAAAAACTGTTTTTT. Protein product: CASSLLTGHNEKLFF.

This clonotype appeared many times. The chain employs TRBV4-3 and TRBJ2-7; D gene unclear. Germline loops: CDR1 LGHNA, CDR2 YSLEER. CDR3 length: 14 amino acids. The ends were cut back, 0 bases at V and 0 bases at J, with 6 bases in the middle. CDR3 nucleotides: TGCGCCAGCAGCCAAGATGTTTCCTCCTACGAGCAGTACGTC. The encoded protein is CASSQDVSSYEQYV.

The chain combines TRBV5-1 with TRBJ2-3; D remains unclear. Germline V gene sequence: CDR1 SGHRS, CDR2 YFSETQ. Between the trimmed V and J ends, which lost 4 bases and 3 bases, there was a span of 6 bases. This CDR3 is 12 amino acids long. The DNA for the CDR3 is TGCGCCAGCAGCCGTCAAACAGATACGCAGTATTTT. Protein sequence: CASSRQTDTQYF. The full variable domain, in which reference TRBV5-1 and TRBJ2-3 provide the parts outside the CDR3, is KAGVTQTPRYLIKTRGQQVTLSCSPISGHRSVSWYQQTPGQGLQFLFEYFSETQRNKGNFPGRFSGRQFSNSRSEMNVSTLELGDSALYLCASSRQTDTQYFGPGTRLTVL.

This clonotype was seen more than once but under ten times. V gene TRBV5-1 combines with J gene TRBJ2-1, with 13 bases lining up with TRBD2. The germline V gene has CDR1 SGHRS and CDR2 YFSETQ. This CDR3 is 18 amino acids long. The J segment lost 9 bases and the V segment lost 2 bases, leaving 14 bases of the junction unmatched. The CDR3 nucleotides are TGCGCCAGCAGCTTACCCGAAGGGACTAGCGGGATAGGAGGTGAGCAGTTCTTC. This codes for CASSLPEGTSGIGGEQFF.

The chain combines TRBV27 with TRBJ1-5; unclear D gene. The CDR3 has 17 amino acids. V dropped 2 bases and J dropped 5 bases, with 19 bases sitting between them. Germline V CDR1 and CDR2: MNHEY, SMNVEV (reference sequence). Here the CDR3 DNA reads TGTGCCAGCAGTTTAAGGAAGAATGGCCGTCAAGATCAGCCCCAGCATTTT. Its translation is CASSLRKNGRQDQPQHF.

This clonotype has at least ten counts. The chain has TRBV15 and TRBJ2-1; D remains unclear. The germline V and J ends were trimmed by 0 bases and 6 bases, with 6 bases remaining between them. This CDR3 is built from 13 residues. Germline CDR1 reads LNHNV; CDR2 reads YYDKDF (reference sequence). The CDR3, as DNA: TGTGCCACCAGCAGAGATCCAAGCAATGAGCAGTTCTTC. Protein product: CATSRDPSNEQFF.

This clonotype was counted ten times or more. The V gene is TRBV3-1, the J gene TRBJ2-7, with a weak D call TRBD1 (6 bases). The CDR3 has 14 residues. Deletions cut 4 bases from V and 3 bases from J, with 13 bases between. Germline V gene data show CDR1 as LGHDT and CDR2 as YNNKEL (reference sequence). CDR3: CASSPGRGGYEQYF. Here the CDR3 DNA reads TGTGCCAGCAGCCCCGGTCGAGGGGGCTACGAGCAGTACTTC.

This clonotype showed up just a few times. This chain connects TRBV29-1 to TRBJ1-3; D is perhaps TRBD1 (6 bases). Trimming took off 4 bases at V and 2 bases at J, with 12 bases between the two ends. Germline values: CDR1 SQVTM, CDR2 ANQGSEA. The CDR3 length is 14 residues. CDR3 sequence reads: CSVGPTGTGNTIYF. The CDR3 DNA reads as TGCAGCGTTGGCCCGACAGGTACTGGAAACACCATATATTTT.